The TCR beta chain described here comes from a study of blood T cell repertoires in COVID-19. Study background: Nucleic acid was either cDNA or gDNA, and it came from T cells, B-cell-depleted T cells, or PBMCs.

The V segment lost 5 bases and the J segment 2 bases; nucleotides outside the gene matches: 6. Germline V gene data show CDR1 as SGHRS and CDR2 as YFSETQ. This CDR3 contains 15 residues. Followed over time, Seattle patients had been enrolled while infection was active. This clone was counted a few times. In the study's own analysis: Counts of nucleated cells, estimated from reference gene primer amplification, were obtained. Sequenced by immunoSEQ multiplex PCR; TCRdb stores in-frame clones only, minus some. The V and J calls and clone size were taken over from that table, and D and trimming were inferred from the DNA. The sample carries 200,000 to 250,000 clones, around 86% recorded once.

This TCR derives from a woman older than 75 with COVID-19, enrolled during active disease. Material for sequencing was peripheral blood. The chain carries TRBV5-1 and TRBJ2-5, with TRBD2 matching over 10 bases. CDR3 residues: CASRAGLATQETQYF. The DNA for the CDR3 is TGCGCCAGCAGGGCGGGACTAGCGACACAAGAGACCCAGTACTTC.